The entry that follows covers one T cell receptor beta chain sequence. The target antigen is unknown. The data stem from a study of T cell responses to AZD1222 COVID-19 vaccine. Study-wide results and caveats: Clonal diversity may have been underestimated, and the donors were mostly white British, with more females than males. In the spike-specific TCR repertoire, nearly half reportedly target unmutated variant regions.

Germline V CDR1 and CDR2: GTSNPN, SVGIG (reference sequence). The CDR3 is made up of 16 amino acids. Trimming took off 0 bases at V and 5 bases at J, with 18 bases between the two ends. The method was immunoSEQ multiplex PCR; TCRdb's version includes in-frame clones alone and lacks a portion of them. Of 100,000 to 150,000 clones in the sample, roughly nine tenths were seen once. The sequencing here drew on peripheral blood, taken on day 0 of AZD1222 vaccination. The clonotype was recovered from an adult in good health. The genes are TRBV30 and TRBJ2-3; TRBD1 is a possible D gene (6 bases). In nucleotides, the CDR3 is TGTGCCTGGAGTGTTTTTGGACAGAGGAGGAAAGATACGCAGTATTTT. It is translated as CAWSVFGQRRKDTQYF.